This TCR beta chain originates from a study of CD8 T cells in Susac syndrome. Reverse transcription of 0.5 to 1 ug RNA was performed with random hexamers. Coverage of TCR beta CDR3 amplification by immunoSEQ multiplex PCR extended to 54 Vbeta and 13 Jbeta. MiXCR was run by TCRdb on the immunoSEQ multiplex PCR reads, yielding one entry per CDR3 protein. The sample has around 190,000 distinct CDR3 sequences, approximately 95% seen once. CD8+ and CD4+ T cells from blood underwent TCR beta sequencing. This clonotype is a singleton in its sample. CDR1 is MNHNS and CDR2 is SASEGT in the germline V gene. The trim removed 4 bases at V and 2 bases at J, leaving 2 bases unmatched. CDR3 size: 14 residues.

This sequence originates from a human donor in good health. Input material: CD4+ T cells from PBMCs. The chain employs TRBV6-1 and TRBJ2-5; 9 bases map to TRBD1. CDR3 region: CASSGQGGQETQYF. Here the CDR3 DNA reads TGTGCCAGCAGTGGACAGGGGGGGCAAGAGACCCAGTACTTC.